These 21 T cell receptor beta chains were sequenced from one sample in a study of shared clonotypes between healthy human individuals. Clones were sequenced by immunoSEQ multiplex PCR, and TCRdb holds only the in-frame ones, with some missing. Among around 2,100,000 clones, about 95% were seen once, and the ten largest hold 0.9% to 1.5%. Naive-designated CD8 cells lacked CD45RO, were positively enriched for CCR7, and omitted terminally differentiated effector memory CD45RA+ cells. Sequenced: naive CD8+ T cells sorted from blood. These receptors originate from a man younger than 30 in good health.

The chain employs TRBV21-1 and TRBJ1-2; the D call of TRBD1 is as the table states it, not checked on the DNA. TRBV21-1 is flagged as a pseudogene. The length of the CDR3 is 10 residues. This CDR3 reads CASSPQGDTF. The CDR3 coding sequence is TGTGCCAGCAGCCCGCAGGGCGACACCTTC.

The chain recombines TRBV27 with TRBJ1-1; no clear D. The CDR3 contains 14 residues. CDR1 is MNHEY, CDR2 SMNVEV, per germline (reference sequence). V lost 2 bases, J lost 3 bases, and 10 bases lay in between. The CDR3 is CASSLPVYHTEAFF. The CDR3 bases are TGTGCCAGCAGTTTACCTGTCTATCACACTGAAGCTTTCTTT.

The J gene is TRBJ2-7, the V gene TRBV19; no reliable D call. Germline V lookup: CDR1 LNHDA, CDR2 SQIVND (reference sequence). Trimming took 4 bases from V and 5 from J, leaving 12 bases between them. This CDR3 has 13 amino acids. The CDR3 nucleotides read TGTGCCAGTAGTACTTGGTCTGCCGACGAGCAGTACTTC. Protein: CASSTWSADEQYF.

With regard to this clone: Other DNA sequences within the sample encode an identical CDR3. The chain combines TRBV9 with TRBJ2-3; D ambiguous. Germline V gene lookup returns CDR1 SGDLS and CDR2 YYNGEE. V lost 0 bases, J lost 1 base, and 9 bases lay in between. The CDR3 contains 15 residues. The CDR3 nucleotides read TGTGCCAGCAGCGTAGTAGAGGCACGCACAGATACGCAGTATTTT. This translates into CASSVVEARTDTQYF.

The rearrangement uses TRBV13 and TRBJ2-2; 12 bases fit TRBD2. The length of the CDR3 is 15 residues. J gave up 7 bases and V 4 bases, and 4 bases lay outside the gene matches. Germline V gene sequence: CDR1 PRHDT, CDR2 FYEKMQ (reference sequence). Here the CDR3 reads CASSSGTSGYGELFF. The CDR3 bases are TGTGCCAGCAGCTCCGGGACTAGCGGGTACGGGGAGCTGTTTTTT.

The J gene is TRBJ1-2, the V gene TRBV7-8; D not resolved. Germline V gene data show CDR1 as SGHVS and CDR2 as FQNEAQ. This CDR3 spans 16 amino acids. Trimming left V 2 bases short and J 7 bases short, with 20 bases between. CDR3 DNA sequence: TGTGCCAGCAGCTTAATGAGTGGCCCACTCGTTAGTGGCTACACCTTC. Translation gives CASSLMSGPLVSGYTF.

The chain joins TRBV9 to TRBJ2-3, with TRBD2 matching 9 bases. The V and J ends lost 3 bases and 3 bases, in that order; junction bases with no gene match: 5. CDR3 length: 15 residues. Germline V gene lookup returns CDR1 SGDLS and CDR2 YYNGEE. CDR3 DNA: TGTGCCAGCAGCGGGGGACTAGCTGAAACAGATACGCAGTATTTT. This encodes CASSGGLAETDTQYF.

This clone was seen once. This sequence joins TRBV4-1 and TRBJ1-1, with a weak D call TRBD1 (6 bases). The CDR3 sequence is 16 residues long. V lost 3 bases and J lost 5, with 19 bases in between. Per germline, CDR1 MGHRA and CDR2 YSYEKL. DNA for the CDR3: TGCGCCAGCAGCCAGGAGGTTTCGATACAGGGTACTGAAGCTTTCTTT. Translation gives CASSQEVSIQGTEAFF.

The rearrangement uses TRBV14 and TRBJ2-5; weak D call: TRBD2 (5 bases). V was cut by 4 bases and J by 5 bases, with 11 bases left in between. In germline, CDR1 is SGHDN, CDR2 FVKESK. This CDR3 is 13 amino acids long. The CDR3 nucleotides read TGTGCCAGCAGCCCACCGGGGTGGGAGACCCAGTACTTC. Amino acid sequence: CASSPPGWETQYF.

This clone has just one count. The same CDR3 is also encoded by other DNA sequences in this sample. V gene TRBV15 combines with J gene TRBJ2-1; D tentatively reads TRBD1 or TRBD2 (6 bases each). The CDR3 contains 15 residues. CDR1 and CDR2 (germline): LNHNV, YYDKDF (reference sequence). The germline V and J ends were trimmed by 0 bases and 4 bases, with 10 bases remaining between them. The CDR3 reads CATSRDRGRYNEQFF. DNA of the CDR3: TGTGCCACCAGCAGAGACCGGGGGCGTTACAATGAGCAGTTCTTC. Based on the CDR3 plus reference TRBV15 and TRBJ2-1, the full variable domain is DAMVIQNPRYQVTQFGKPVTLSCSQTLNHNVMYWYQQKSSQAPKLLFHYYDKDFNNEADTPDNFQSRRPNTSFCFLDIRSPGLGDTAMYLCATSRDRGRYNEQFFGPGTRLTVL.

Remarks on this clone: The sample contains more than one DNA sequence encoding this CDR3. The CDR3 reads CASSIDLDRNQPQHF. In DNA form, the CDR3 reads TGTGCCAGTAGTATAGATTTGGACAGGAATCAGCCCCAGCATTTT. This chain connects TRBV19 to TRBJ1-5; 7 nucleotides line up with TRBD1. The junction had 3 bases not matched to a gene; V was cut back by 0 bases and J by 4 bases. Germline assignment: CDR1 LNHDA and CDR2 SQIVND (reference sequence). The CDR3 consists of 15 residues.

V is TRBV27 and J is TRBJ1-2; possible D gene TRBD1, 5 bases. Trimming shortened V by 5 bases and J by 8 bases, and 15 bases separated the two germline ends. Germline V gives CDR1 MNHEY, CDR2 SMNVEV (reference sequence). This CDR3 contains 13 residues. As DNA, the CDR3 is TGTGCCAGCAGTCTGGTGCAGGGAAGCGGCTACACCTTC. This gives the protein CASSLVQGSGYTF.

As DNA, the CDR3 is TGTGCCAGCAGTTTCTCCCTAGGCGGCTACGAGCAGTACTTC. Its translation: CASSFSLGGYEQYF. The chain joins TRBV7-6 to TRBJ2-7, with unresolved D. CDR3 length equals 14 residues. V was shortened by 6 bases and J by 3 bases, with 15 bases between the two germline ends. Germline assignment: CDR1 SGHVS and CDR2 FNYEAQ.

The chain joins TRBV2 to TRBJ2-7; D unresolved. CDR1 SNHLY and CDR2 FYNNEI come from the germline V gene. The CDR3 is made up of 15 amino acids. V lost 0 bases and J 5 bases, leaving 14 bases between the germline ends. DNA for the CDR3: TGTGCCAGCAGTGAAGCGATCGCCGAAGGACACGAGCAGTACTTC. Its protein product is CASSEAIAEGHEQYF.

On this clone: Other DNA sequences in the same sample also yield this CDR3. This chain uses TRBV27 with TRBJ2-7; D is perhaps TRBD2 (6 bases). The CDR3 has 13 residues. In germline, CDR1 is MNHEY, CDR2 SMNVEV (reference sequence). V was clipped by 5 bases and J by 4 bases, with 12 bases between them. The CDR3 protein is CASSPVRGYEQYF. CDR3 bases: TGTGCCAGCAGTCCCGTGCGGGGTTACGAGCAGTACTTC.

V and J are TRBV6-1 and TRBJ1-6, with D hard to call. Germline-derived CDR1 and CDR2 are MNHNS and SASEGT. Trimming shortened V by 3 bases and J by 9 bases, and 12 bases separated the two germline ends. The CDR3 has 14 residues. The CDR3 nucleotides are TGTGCCAGCAGTGATCATTTGATAGGTTCACCCCTCCACTTT. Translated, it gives CASSDHLIGSPLHF.

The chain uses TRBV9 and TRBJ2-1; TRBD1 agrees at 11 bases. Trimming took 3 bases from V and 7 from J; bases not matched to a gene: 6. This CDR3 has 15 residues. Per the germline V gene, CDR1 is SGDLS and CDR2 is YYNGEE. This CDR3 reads CASSAGQGAGNEQFF. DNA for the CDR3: TGTGCCAGCAGCGCTGGACAGGGGGCCGGTAATGAGCAGTTCTTC.

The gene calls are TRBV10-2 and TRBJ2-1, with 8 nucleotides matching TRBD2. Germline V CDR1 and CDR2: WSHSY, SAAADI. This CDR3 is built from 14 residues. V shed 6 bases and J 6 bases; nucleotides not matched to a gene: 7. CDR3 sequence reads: CASSYGGAGNEQFF. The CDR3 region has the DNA TGCGCCAGCAGCTACGGGGGGGCCGGCAATGAGCAGTTCTTC.

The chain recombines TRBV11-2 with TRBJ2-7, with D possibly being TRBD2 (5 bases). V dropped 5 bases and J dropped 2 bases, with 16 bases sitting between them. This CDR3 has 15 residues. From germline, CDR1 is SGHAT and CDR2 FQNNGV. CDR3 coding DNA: TGTGCCAGCAGCCCCGGGGTTTCAGCAGCCTACGAGCAGTACTTC. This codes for CASSPGVSAAYEQYF.

CDR3 region: CASSQGIDTEQYF. The CDR3 DNA reads TGTGCCAGCAGCCAGGGGATTGACACCGAGCAGTACTTC. V usage is TRBV11-2 and J usage is TRBJ2-7; D might be TRBD1 (6 bases). Germline V gene data show CDR1 as SGHAT and CDR2 as FQNNGV. The CDR3 is 13 amino acids. V lost 5 bases to trimming and J lost 6 bases, with 14 bases between them.

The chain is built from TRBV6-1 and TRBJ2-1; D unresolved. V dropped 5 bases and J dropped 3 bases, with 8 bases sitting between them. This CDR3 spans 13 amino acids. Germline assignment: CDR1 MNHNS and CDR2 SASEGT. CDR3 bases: TGTGCCAGCAGTCCAAGAATCTACAATGAGCAGTTCTTC. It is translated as CASSPRIYNEQFF.